This T cell receptor beta chain was identified during a study of OX40 agonist ivuxolimab in advanced cancers. Study-wide background: Across the patients, intravenous ivuxolimab was delivered every 2 weeks at 0.01 to 10 mg/kg. Enrolled patients in dose escalation had cancers that were hepatocellular carcinoma, melanoma, renal cell or head and neck cancer. Study-level points and caveats: Both CD4+ and CD8+ T cell populations in blood had undergone clonal expansion by week 6 at 0.1 to 3.0 mg/kg. It was also the case that some nonresponders had low normalized T-cell clonal expansion.

Note on this clone: What it binds is unknown.

Germline trimming cut 6 bases from V and 3 bases from J; bases unmatched to any gene: 8. The CDR3 extends over 15 amino acids. Germline values: CDR1 MNHEY, CDR2 SVGAGI. TCRdb's copy holds only in-frame clones and misses some; the assay was immunoSEQ multiplex PCR. The repertoire holds 48,000 or so clones, with over 80% as singletons. The clonotype was recovered from an adult with an advanced solid tumor such as melanoma, head and neck, liver or kidney cancer. J is TRBJ2-3 and V is TRBV6-5, with TRBD2 identical over 8 bases. Sequences were derived from CD4+ or CD8+ T cells sorted from blood, sampled in a trial of the OX40 agonist ivuxolimab. This CDR3 reads CASSLGSGGTDTQYF. As DNA, the CDR3 is TGTGCCAGCAGCCTAGGCAGCGGGGGTACAGATACGCAGTATTTT.